The clone carrying this T cell receptor beta chain was found many times. Its antigen is still unknown. This sample is drawn from a study of breast tumors, draining lymph nodes, adjacent tissues. The study, taken as a whole, reports: Luminal-like breast cancer showed significantly higher tumor–nontumor repertoire similarity than basal-like.

Trimming removed 3 bases from V and 0 bases from J; junction bases left unmatched: 4. This CDR3 is built from 16 residues. Germline CDR1 and CDR2: SNHLY and FYNNEI. TCRdb processed the multiplex PCR reads anew with MiXCR; each CDR3 protein has one entry. Of some 150,000 distinct CDR3 sequences in the sample, about 20% were seen once. The lymph nodes were axillary draining lymph nodes from breast cancer patients. The sample consisted of axillary lymph node tissue. The TCR comes from a female donor with breast cancer. Some clones in this sample may be carry-over from other donors' samples. The rearrangement joins TRBV2 to TRBJ2-2; 7 nucleotides agree with TRBD2. CDR3 nucleotide sequence: TGTGCCAGCAGTGAGCGGGAGATTTCGAACACCGGGGAGCTGTTTTTT. It encodes CASSEREISNTGELFF.